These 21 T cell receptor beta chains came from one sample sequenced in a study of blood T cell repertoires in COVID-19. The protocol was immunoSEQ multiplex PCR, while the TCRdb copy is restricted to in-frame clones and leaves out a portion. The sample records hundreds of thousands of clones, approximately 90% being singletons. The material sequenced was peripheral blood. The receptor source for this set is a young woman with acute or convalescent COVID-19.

The chain's CDR3 is CASSYQAGTNTGELFF. In nucleotides, the CDR3 is TGTGCCAGCAGTTACCAGGCGGGAACGAACACCGGGGAGCTGTTTTTT. The chain carries TRBV6-5 and TRBJ2-2, with D perhaps TRBD2 (6 bases). Germline values: CDR1 MNHEY, CDR2 SVGAGI. Trimming took off 2 bases at V and 0 bases at J, with 10 bases between the two ends. The CDR3 is made up of 16 amino acids.

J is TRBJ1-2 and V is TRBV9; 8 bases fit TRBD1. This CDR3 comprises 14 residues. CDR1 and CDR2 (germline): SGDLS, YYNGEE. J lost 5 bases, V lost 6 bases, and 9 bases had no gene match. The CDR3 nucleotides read TGTGCCAGCAACAAACCAGGGACAGGATATGGCTACACCTTC. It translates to CASNKPGTGYGYTF.

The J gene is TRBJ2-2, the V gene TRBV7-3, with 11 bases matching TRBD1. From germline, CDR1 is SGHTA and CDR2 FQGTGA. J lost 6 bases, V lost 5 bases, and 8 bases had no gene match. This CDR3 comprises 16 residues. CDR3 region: CASSPSPGQGAGELFF. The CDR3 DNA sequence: TGTGCCAGCAGCCCCTCCCCGGGACAGGGGGCCGGGGAGCTGTTTTTT.

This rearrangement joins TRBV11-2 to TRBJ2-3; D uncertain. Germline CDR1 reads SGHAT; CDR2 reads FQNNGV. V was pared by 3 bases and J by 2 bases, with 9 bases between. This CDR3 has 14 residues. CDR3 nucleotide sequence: TGTGCCAGCAGCTTCCTAAAAACCACAGATACGCAGTATTTT. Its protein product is CASSFLKTTDTQYF.

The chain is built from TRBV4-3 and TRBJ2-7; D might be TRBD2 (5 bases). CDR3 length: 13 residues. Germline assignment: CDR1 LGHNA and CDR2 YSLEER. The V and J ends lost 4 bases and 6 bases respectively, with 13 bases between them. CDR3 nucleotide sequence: TGCGCCAGCAGCCTACGTCTAGCCCTCGAGCAGTACTTC. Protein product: CASSLRLALEQYF.

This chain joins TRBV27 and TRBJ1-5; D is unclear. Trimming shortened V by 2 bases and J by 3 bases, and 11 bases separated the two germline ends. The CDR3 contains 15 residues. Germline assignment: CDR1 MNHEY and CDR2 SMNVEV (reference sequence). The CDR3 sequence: CASSLNLGVNQPQHF. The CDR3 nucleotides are TGTGCCAGCAGTTTAAATCTGGGAGTCAATCAGCCCCAGCATTTT.

CDR3 sequence: CASSTDRAVGYTF. In nucleotides, the CDR3 is TGCGCCAGCAGCACCGACAGGGCTGTGGGCTACACCTTC. J is TRBJ1-2 and V is TRBV5-1; 7 bases align to TRBD1. Germline V lookup: CDR1 SGHRS, CDR2 YFSETQ. With 4 bases clipped from V and 8 bases from J, the junction kept 8 bases outside the gene matches. This CDR3 region has 13 residues.

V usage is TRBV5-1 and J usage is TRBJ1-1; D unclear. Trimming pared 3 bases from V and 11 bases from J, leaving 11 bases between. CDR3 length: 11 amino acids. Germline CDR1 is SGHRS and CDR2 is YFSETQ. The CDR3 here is CASSSGVEAFF. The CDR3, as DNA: TGCGCCAGCAGCTCAGGTGTAGAGGCTTTCTTT.

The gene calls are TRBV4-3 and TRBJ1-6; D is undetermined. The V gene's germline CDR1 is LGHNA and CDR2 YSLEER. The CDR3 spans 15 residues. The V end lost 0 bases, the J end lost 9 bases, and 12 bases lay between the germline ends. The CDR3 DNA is TGCGCCAGCAGCCAAGATCGGCAGAGGAGTTCACCCCTCCACTTT. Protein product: CASSQDRQRSSPLHF.

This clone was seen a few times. The CDR3 nucleotides read TGTGCCAGCAGTTTAGGTGACCGTGCGGGTGGCTACACCTTC. The encoded protein is CASSLGDRAGGYTF. This chain uses TRBV28 with TRBJ1-2; D is ambiguous. Looked up from germline, CDR1 is MDHEN and CDR2 is SYDVKM. The CDR3 runs 14 residues. V was pared by 2 bases and J by 7 bases, with 14 bases between.

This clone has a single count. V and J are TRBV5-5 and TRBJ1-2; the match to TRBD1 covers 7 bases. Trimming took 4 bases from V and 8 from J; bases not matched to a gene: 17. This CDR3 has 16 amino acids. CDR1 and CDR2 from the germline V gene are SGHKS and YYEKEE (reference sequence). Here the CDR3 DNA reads TGTGCCAGCAGCGAGAGGGGCTTGGGACAGAATACGGGCTACACCTTC. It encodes CASSERGLGQNTGYTF. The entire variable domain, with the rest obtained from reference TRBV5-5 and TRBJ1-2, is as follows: DAGVTQSPTHLIKTRGQQVTLRCSPISGHKSVSWYQQVLGQGPQFIFQYYEKEERGRGNFPDRFSARQFPNYSSELNVNALLLGDSALYLCASSERGLGQNTGYTFGSGTRLTVV.

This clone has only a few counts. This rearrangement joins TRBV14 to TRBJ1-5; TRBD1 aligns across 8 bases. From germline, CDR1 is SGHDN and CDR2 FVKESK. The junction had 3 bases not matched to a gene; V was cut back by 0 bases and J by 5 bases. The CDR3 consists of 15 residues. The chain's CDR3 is CASSQDNRGDQPQHF. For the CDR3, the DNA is TGTGCCAGCAGCCAAGATAACAGGGGGGATCAGCCCCAGCATTTT. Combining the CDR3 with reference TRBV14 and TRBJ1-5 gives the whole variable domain EAGVTQFPSHSVIEKGQTVTLRCDPISGHDNLYWYRRVMGKEIKFLLHFVKESKQDESGMPNNRFLAERTGGTYSTLKVQPAELEDSGVYFCASSQDNRGDQPQHFGDGTRLSIL.

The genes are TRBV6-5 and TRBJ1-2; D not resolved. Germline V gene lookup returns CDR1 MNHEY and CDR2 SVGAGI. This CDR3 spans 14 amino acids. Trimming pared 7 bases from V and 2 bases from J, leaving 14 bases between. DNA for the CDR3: TGTGCCAGCATCAACCCAGGTGCCAACTATGGCTACACCTTC. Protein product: CASINPGANYGYTF.

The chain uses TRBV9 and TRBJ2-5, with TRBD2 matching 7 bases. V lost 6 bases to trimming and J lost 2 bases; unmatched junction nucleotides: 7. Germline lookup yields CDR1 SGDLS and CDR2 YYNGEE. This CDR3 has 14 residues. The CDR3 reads CASNPGGIQETQYF. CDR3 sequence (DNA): TGTGCCAGCAACCCCGGGGGGATACAAGAGACCCAGTACTTC.

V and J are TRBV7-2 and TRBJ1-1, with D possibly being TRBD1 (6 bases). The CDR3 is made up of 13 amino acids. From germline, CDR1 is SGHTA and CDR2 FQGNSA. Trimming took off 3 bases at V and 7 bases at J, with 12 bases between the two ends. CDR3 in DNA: TGTGCCAGCAGCTTCCGAGGACAGTTTGAAGCTTTCTTT. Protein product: CASSFRGQFEAFF. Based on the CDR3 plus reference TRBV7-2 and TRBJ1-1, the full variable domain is GAGVSQSPSNKVTEKGKDVELRCDPISGHTALYWYRQSLGQGLEFLIYFQGNSAPDKSGLPSDRFSAERTGGSVSTLTIQRTQQEDSAVYLCASSFRGQFEAFFGQGTRLTVV.

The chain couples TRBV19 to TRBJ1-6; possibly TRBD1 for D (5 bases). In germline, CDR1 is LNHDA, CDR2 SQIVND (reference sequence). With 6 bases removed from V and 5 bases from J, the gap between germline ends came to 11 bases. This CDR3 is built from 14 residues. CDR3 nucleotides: TGTGCCAGTAGGATGACAGAAAATAATTCACCCCTCCACTTT. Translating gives CASRMTENNSPLHF.

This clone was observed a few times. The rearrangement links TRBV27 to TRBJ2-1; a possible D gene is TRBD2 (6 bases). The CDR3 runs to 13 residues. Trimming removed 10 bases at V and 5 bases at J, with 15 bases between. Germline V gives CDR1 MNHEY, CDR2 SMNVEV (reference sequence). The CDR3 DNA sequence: TGTGCCACCTCAGGGACTGAGGACAATGAGCAGTTCTTC. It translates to CATSGTEDNEQFF.

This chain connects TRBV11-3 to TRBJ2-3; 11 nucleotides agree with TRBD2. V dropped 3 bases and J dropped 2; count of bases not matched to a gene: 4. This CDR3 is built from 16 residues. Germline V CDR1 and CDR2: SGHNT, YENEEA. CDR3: CASSLSLAGDTDTQYF. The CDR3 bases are TGTGCCAGCAGCTTGTCACTAGCGGGGGACACAGATACGCAGTATTTT.

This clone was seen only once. The DNA for the CDR3 is TGTGCCAGCAGCCAGATGACAGGGGACTATGGCTACACCTTC. Protein product: CASSQMTGDYGYTF. The chain links TRBV14 to TRBJ1-2; 8 positions agree with TRBD1. CDR1 and CDR2 from the germline V gene are SGHDN and FVKESK. The junction had 3 bases not matched to a gene; V was cut back by 3 bases and J by 3 bases. The CDR3 loop spans 14 amino acids.

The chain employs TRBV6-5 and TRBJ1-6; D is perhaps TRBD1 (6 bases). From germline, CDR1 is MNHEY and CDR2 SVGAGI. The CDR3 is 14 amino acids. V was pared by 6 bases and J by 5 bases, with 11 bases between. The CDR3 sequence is CASRQGSDNSPLHF. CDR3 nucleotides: TGTGCCAGCAGACAGGGATCGGATAATTCACCCCTCCACTTT.

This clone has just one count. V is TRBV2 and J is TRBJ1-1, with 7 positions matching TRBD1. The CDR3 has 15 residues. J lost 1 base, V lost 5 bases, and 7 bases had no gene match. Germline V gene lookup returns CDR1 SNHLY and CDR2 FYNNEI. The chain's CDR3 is CASSIRTGPNTEAFF. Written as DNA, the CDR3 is TGTGCCAGCAGTATTAGGACAGGACCGAACACTGAAGCTTTCTTT.